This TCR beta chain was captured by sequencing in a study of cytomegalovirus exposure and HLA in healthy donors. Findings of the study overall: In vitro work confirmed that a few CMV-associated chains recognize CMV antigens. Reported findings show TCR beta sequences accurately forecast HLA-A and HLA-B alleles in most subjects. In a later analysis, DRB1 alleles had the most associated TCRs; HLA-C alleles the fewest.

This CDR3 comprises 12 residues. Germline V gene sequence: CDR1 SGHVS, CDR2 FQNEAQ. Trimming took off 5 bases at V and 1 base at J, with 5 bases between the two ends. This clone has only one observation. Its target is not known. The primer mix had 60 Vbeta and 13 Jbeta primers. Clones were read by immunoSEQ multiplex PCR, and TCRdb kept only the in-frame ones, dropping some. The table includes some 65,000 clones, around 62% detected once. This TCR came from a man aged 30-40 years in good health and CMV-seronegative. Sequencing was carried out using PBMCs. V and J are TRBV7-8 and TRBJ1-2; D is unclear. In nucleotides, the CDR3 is TGTGCCAGCAGCCCCCTTAACTATGGCTACACCTTC. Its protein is CASSPLNYGYTF.